The clone carrying this TCR beta chain was observed once. Repertoires were generated with immunoSEQ multiplex PCR, while TCRdb's copy carries only in-frame clones and drops some. The sample has about 170,000 clones, around 89% seen once; the top ten hold more than 2%. This CDR3 region has 18 residues. The germline V gene encodes CDR1 MNHEY and CDR2 SMNVEV (reference sequence). The trim removed 4 bases at V and 7 bases at J, leaving 13 bases unmatched. This entry belongs to a study of blood T cell repertoires in COVID-19. The clonotype was recovered from a middle-aged man who had recovered from COVID-19. Material for sequencing was peripheral blood. The V and J genes are TRBV27 and TRBJ1-4; TRBD1 aligns across 12 bases. The CDR3 coding sequence is TGTGCCAGCAGTTCGGGGGACAGGGGGCGCCCACTACTTGAAAAACTGTTTTTT. This gives the protein CASSSGDRGRPLLEKLFF.